The T cell receptor (beta chain) under discussion was sequenced for a study of tumor-infiltrating lymphocytes in primary liver carcinoma. Findings and limits, study-wide: Tumor region pairs overlapped more than did tumor-adjacent and tumor-blood pairs.

This clonotype is categorized as medium-sized (0.01 to 0.1%). Its antigen is not known. V shed 5 bases and J shed 10 bases, with 9 bases lying between them. Germline CDR1 is SGHAT and CDR2 is FQNNGV. CDR3 length: 11 amino acids. RNA isolated from unsorted whole blood supplied the blood RNA, with germline DNA also extracted. The researchers produced TCR beta cDNA from approximately 460 ng total RNA with a constant-region primer. Libraries of TCR beta came from three nested multiplex PCR rounds with slightly modified ARM-PCR. Forward primers for TRBV1-TRBV30 and a C-beta reverse primer served the first two PCR rounds, at roughly 10 cycles each. In TCRdb, the multiplex PCR reads were re-called with MiXCR into one record per CDR3 protein. The sample consists of about 200,000 distinct CDR3 sequences, 65% of them appearing once.

The chain employs TRBV11-2 and TRBJ2-1; D ambiguous. The source is a woman aged 60-75 years with primary liver carcinoma and hepatitis B virus infection. Sample: peripheral blood. The CDR3 reads CASSPTSEQFF. The CDR3 DNA sequence: TGTGCCAGCAGCCCAACGAGCGAGCAGTTCTTC.